This T cell receptor beta chain was sequenced for a study of CD8+ T cells in alopecia areata. Study outcomes and limitations: In scalp and blood during tofacitinib, many expanded lesional clones persisted. Among the 100 top clones, expanded CD8+ clones, like scalp clonality, were significantly decreased by tofacitinib.

Extracted from the samples, RNA was reverse transcribed into cDNA to serve as the sequencing template. The data were produced by immunoSEQ multiplex PCR, yet TCRdb's version contains in-frame clones alone and is incomplete. The sample records some 190,000 clones, around 51% being singletons. This CDR3 is 14 amino acids long. Germline V gene sequence: CDR1 MNHEY, CDR2 SVGAGI. Trimming stripped 2 bases from V and 1 base from J, with 9 bases between. Noted treatment: oral pan-JAK inhibitor, 5-10 mg twice daily. Peripheral blood, together with lesional scalp punch biopsies, was collected from alopecia areata patients. A remark on this clone: Its antigen is not identified.

Sequencing used CD8+ T cells sorted from blood, obtained around week 54, from a patient treated with tofacitinib. The TCR originated in a human donor with alopecia areata. The J gene is TRBJ2-7, the V gene TRBV6-5; possibly TRBD2 for D (5 bases). The CDR3 coding sequence is TGTGCCAGCAGTTACAGAGAGGGATCCTACGAGCAGTACTTC. Residues: CASSYREGSYEQYF.